This T cell receptor beta chain was observed in a study of blood T cell repertoires in COVID-19. In the study overall: COVID-19 samples collected from the United States, Italy and Spain covered acute and convalescent phases.

This clone was counted once. A Seattle source enrolled patients during active infection and followed them longitudinally. This table comes from immunoSEQ multiplex PCR, and its TCRdb copy is limited to in-frame clones, with some not included. The repertoire has approximately 280,000 clones, about 88% of them found once; the top ten carry approximately 1.5%. V gave up 6 bases and J gave up 11 bases, with 19 bases separating them. The CDR3 is made up of 13 amino acids. The chain joins TRBV12-3 or TRBV12-4 to TRBJ1-1; D is unresolved. The sample consisted of peripheral blood. This sequence originates from a human donor with COVID-19, enrolled during active disease. The donor label of this sample is uncertain. This CDR3 reads CASSSEVSRAAFF. Written as DNA, the CDR3 is TGTGCCAGCAGCTCGGAGGTTTCCCGAGCGGCTTTCTTT.